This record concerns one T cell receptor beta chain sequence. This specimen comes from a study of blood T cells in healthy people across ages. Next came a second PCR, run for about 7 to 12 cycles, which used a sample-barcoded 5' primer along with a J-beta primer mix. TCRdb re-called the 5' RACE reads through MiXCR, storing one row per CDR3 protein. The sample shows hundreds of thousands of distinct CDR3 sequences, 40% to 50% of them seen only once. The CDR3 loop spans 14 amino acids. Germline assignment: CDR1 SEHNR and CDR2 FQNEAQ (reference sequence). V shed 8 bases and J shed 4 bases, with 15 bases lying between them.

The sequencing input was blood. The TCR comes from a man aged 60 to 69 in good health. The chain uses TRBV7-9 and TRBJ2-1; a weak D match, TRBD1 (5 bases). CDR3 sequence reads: CASGKGPGYNEQFF. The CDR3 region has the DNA TGTGCCAGCGGAAAGGGGCCCGGTTACAATGAGCAGTTCTTC.